This T cell receptor (beta chain) was retrieved from a study of cytomegalovirus exposure and HLA in healthy donors. The germline CDR1 and CDR2 sequences are SQVTM and ANQGSEA. V trimming: 5 bases; J trimming: 2 bases; junction bases outside the gene matches: 9. The CDR3 is 14 amino acids. It was with 60 Vbeta and 13 Jbeta primers that the PCR ran. Measured with immunoSEQ multiplex PCR; TCRdb has only the in-frame clones, and not every one. The sample yields 150,000 to 200,000 clones, around three quarters seen once. Material for sequencing was PBMCs. This rearrangement joins TRBV29-1 to TRBJ2-7, with 7 nucleotides matching TRBD1. This clonotype was obtained from a boy aged 5-17 years in good health and CMV-seronegative. The CDR3 bases are TGCAGCGTTTACGAAGACAGGGCCGCCTACGAGCAGTACTTC. Translation: CSVYEDRAAYEQYF.